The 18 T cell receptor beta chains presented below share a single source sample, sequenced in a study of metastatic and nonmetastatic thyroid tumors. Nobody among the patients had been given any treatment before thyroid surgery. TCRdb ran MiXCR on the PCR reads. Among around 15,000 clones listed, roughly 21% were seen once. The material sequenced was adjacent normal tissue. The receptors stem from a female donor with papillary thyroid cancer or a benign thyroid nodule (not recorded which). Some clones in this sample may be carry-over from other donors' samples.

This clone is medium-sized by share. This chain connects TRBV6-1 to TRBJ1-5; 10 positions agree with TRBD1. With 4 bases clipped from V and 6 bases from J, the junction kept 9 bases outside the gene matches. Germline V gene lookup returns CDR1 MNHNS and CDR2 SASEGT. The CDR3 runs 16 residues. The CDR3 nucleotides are TGTGCCAGCAGTGGACGGGACAGGGGACGGGGTCAGCCCCAGCATTTT. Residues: CASSGRDRGRGQPQHF.

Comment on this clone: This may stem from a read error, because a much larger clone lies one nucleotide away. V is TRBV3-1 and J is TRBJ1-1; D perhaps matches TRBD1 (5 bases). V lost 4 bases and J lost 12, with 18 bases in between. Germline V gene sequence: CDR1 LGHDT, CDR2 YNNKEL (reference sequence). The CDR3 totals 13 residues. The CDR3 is CASSRGTPIGTFF. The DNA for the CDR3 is TGTGCCAGCAGCCGTGGGACCCCCATCGGGACTTTCTTT.

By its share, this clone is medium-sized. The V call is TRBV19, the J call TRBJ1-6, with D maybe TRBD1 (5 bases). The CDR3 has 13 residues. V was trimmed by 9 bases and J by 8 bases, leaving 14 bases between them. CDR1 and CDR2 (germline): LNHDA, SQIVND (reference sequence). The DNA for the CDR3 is TGTGCCAGCACCGGGACGGAGTATTCACCCCTCCACTTT. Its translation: CASTGTEYSPLHF.

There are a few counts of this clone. The DNA for the CDR3 is TGCAGTTGCTTTGCGGGAGGAACCCAGAACAATGAGCAGTTCTTC. This gives the protein CSCFAGGTQNNEQFF. The J gene is TRBJ2-1, the V gene TRBV20-1, with TRBD2 identical over 8 bases. The trim removed 8 bases at V and 5 bases at J, leaving 14 bases unmatched. This CDR3 is 15 amino acids long. CDR1 DFQATT and CDR2 SNEGSKA come from the germline V gene (reference sequence).

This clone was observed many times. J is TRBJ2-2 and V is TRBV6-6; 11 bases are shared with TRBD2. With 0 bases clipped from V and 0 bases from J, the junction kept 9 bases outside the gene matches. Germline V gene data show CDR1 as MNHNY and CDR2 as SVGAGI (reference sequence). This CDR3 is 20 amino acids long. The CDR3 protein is CASSYSRVGSGRANTGELFF. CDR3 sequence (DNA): TGTGCCAGCAGTTACTCTCGGGTCGGTAGCGGGAGGGCGAACACCGGGGAGCTGTTTTTT.

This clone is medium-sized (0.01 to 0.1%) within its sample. This CDR3 is CSARDHLARVHSEQYF. Here the CDR3 DNA reads TGCAGTGCTAGAGATCATCTAGCACGCGTACACTCGGAGCAGTACTTC. The V and J genes are TRBV20-1 and TRBJ2-7; D might be TRBD2 (5 bases). The CDR3 runs 16 residues. CDR1 and CDR2 (germline): DFQATT, SNEGSKA (reference sequence). V lost 0 bases, J lost 7 bases, and 22 bases lay in between.

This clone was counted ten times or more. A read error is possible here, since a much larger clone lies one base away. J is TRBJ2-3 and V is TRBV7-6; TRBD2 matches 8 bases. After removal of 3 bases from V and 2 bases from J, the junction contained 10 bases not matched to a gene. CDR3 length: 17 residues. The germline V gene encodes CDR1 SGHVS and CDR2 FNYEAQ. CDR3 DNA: TGTGCCAGCAGCTTCCCGGGTAGCGGGGAACTCACAGATACGCAGTATTTT. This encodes CASSFPGSGELTDTQYF.

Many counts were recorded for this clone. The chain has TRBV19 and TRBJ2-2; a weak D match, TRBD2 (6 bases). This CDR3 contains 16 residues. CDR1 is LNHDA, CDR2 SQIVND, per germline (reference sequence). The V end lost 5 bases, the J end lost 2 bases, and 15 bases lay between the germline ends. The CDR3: CASSAPRDSNTGELFF. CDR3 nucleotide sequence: TGTGCCAGTAGTGCGCCCCGGGACTCTAACACCGGGGAGCTGTTTTTT.

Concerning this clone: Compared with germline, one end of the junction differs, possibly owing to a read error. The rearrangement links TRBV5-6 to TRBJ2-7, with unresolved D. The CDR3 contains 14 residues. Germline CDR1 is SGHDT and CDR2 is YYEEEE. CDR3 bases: TGTGCCAGCAGCTTGACTTGTACCGTATACGATCAGTACTTC. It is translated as CASSLTCTVYDQYF.

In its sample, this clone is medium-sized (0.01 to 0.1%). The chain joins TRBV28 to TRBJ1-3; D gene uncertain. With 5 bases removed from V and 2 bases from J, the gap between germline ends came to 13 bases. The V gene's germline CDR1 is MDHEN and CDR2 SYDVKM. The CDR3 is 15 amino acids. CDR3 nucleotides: TGTGCCAGCAGTCCTTCCCGGGCCCCTGGAAACACCATATATTTT. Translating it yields CASSPSRAPGNTIYF.

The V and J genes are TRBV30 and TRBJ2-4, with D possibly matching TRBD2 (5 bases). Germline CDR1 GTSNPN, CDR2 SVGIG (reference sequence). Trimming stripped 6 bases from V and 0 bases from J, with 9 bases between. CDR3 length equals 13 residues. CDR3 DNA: TGTGCCTGTGAGGGAGTAGCCAAAAACATTCAGTACTTC. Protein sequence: CACEGVAKNIQYF.

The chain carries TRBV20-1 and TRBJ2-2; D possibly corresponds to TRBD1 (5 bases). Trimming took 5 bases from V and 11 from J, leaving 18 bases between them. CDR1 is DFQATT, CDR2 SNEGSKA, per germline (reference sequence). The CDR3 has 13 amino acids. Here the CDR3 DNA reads TGCAGTGCTTTGGACACGTTCACCGTTGAGCTGTTTTTT. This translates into CSALDTFTVELFF.

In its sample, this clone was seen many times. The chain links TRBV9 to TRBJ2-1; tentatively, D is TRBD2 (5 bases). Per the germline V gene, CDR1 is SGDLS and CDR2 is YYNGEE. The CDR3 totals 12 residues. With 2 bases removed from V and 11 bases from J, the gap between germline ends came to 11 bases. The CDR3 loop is CASSVDSGKQFF. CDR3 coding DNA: TGTGCCAGCAGCGTGGACTCCGGGAAGCAGTTCTTC.

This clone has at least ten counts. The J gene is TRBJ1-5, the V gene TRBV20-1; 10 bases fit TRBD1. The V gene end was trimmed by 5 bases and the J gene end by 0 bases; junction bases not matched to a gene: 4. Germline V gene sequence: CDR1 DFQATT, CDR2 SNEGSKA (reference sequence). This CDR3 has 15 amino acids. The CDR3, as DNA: TGCAGTGCTGGGACAGGGGATGCTAGCAATCAGCCCCAGCATTTT. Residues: CSAGTGDASNQPQHF.

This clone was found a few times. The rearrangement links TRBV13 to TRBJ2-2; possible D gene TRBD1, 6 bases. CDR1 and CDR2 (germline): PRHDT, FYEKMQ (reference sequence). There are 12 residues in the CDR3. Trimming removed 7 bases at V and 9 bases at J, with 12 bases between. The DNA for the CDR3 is TGTGCCAGCATCTCAGGGGTTTGGGAGCTGTTTTTT. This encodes CASISGVWELFF.

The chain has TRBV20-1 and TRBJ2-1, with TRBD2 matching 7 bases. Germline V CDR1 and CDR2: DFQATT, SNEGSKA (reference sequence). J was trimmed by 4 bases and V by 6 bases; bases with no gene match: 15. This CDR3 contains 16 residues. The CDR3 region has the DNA TGCAGTGCACCCCTAGCGGTAGGTAGGCTGTACAATGAGCAGTTCTTC. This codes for CSAPLAVGRLYNEQFF.

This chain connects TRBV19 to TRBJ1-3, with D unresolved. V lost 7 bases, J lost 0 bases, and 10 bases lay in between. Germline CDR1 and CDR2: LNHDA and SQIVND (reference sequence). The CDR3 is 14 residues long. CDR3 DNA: TGTGCCAGTAATACGAGGGACTCTGGAAACACCATATATTTT. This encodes CASNTRDSGNTIYF.

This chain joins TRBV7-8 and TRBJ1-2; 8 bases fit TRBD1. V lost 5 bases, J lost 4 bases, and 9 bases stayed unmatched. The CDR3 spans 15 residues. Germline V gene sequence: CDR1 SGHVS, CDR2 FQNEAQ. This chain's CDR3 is CASSLGQGRSYGYTF. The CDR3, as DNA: TGTGCCAGCAGCCTCGGACAGGGACGGAGCTATGGCTACACCTTC.